The 6 T cell receptor beta chains reported below all come from one sample, sequenced in a study of cytomegalovirus exposure and HLA in healthy donors. Primers for the PCR totalled 60 Vbeta and 13 Jbeta. This table comes from immunoSEQ multiplex PCR, and its TCRdb copy is limited to in-frame clones, with some not included. The sample's table shows roughly 120,000 clones. Sample: PBMCs. The receptors were sampled from a man aged 35 to 55 in good health and CMV-seronegative.

This chain joins TRBV2 and TRBJ1-2; D is undetermined. V was pared by 6 bases and J by 6 bases, with 17 bases between. Germline V CDR1 and CDR2: SNHLY, FYNNEI. The CDR3 covers 14 residues. CDR3 DNA: TGTGCCAGCAGCCCACGGACGGGGATAGATGGCTACACCTTC. Translated: CASSPRTGIDGYTF.

The chain carries TRBV4-1 and TRBJ2-1, with D tentatively TRBD1 (6 bases). The CDR3 is 13 amino acids. Trimming removed 3 bases at V and 9 bases at J, with 12 bases between. Germline V CDR1 and CDR2: MGHRA, YSYEKL. The CDR3 DNA is TGCGCCAGCAGCCACCCACAGGGTGGTGAGCAGTTCTTC. Encoded protein: CASSHPQGGEQFF.

The chain combines TRBV18 with TRBJ1-1; TRBD1 matches at 7 bases. V lost 6 bases, J lost 1 base, and 5 bases stayed unmatched. Germline V gene lookup returns CDR1 KGHSH and CDR2 LQKENI. The CDR3 has 14 residues. The CDR3 sequence is CASSYSGGNTEAFF. The CDR3 DNA reads as TGTGCCAGCTCTTATTCAGGGGGGAACACTGAAGCTTTCTTT.

The chain couples TRBV11-3 to TRBJ2-1, with a tentative D call TRBD2 (6 bases). The CDR3 extends over 15 amino acids. CDR1 and CDR2 (germline): SGHNT, YENEEA. Trimming removed 3 bases from V and 0 bases from J, with 9 bases in between. CDR3 region: CASSFGGASYNEQFF. For the CDR3, the DNA is TGTGCCAGCAGCTTCGGGGGAGCCTCCTACAATGAGCAGTTCTTC.

This rearrangement joins TRBV5-6 to TRBJ2-3, with 11 bases lining up with TRBD2. J was trimmed by 2 bases and V by 3 bases; bases with no gene match: 8. Germline CDR1 SGHDT, CDR2 YYEEEE. The length of the CDR3 is 17 residues. CDR3 in amino acids: CASSYRGLADPTDTQYF. CDR3 in DNA: TGTGCCAGCAGCTACCGGGGACTAGCGGATCCCACAGATACGCAGTATTTT.

The rearrangement uses TRBV5-1 and TRBJ2-7, with 10 bases that match TRBD1. This CDR3 is 15 amino acids long. Looked up from germline, CDR1 is SGHRS and CDR2 is YFSETQ. V gave up 2 bases and J gave up 2 bases; unmatched junction bases: 4. CDR3: CASSFGQGVPYEQYF. The DNA for the CDR3 is TGCGCCAGCAGCTTCGGACAGGGGGTACCCTACGAGCAGTACTTC.